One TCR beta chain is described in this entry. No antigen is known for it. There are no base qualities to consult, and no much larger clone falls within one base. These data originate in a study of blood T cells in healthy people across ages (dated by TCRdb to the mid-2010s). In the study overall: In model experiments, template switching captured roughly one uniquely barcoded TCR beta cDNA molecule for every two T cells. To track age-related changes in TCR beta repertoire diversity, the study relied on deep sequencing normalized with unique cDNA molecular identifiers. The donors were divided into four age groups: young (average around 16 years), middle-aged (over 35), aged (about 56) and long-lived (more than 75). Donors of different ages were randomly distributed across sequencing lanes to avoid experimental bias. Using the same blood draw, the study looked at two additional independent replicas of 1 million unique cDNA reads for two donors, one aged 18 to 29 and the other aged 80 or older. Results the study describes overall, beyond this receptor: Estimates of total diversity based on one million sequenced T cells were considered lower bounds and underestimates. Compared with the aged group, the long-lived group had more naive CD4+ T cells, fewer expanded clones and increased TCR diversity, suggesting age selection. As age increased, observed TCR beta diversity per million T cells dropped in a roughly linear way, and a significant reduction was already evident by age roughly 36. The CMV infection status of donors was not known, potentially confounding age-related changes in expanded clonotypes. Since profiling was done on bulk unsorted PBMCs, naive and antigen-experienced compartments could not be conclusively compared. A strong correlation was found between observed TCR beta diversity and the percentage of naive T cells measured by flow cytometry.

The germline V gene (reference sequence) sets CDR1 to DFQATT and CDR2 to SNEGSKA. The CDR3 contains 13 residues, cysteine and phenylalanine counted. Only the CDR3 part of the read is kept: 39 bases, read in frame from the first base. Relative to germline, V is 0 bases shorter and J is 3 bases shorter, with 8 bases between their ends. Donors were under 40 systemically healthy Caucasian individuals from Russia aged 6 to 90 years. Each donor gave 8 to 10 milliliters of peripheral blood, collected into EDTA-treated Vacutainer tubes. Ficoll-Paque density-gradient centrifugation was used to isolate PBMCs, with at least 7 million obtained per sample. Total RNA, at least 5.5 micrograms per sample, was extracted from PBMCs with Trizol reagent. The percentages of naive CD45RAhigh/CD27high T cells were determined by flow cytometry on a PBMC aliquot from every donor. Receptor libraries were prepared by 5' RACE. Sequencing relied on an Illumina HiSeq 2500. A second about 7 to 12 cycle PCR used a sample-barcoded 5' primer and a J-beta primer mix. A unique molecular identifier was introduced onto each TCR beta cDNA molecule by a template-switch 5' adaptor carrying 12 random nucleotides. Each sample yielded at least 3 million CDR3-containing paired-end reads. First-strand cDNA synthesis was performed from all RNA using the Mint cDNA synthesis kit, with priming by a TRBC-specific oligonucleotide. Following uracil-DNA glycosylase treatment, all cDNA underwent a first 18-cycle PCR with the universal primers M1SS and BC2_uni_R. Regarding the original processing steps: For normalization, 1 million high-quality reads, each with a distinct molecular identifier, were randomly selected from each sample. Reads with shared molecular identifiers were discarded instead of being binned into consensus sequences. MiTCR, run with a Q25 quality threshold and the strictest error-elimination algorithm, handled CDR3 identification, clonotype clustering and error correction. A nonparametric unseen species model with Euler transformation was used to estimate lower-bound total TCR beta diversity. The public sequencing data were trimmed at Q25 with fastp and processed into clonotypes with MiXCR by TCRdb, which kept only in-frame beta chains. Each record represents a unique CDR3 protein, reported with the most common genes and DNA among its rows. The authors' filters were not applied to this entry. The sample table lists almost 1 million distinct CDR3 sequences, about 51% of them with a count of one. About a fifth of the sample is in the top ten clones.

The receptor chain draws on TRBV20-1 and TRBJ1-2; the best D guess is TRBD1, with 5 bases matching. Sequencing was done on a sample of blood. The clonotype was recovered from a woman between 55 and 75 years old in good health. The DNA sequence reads TGCAGTGCTAGAGAGGGGCGGGACTATGGCTACACCTTC. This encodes CSAREGRDYGYTF.